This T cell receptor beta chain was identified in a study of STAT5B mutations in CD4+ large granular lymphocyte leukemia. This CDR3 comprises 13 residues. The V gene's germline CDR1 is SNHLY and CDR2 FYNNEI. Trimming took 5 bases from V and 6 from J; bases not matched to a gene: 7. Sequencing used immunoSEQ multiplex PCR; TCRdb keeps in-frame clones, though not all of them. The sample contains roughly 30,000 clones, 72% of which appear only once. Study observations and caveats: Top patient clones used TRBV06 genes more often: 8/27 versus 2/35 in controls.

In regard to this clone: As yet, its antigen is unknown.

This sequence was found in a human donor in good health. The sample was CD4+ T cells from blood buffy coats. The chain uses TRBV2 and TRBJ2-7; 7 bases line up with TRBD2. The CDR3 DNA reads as TGTGCCAGCAGTAGCGGGACCTGGGGCGAGCAGTACTTC. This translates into CASSSGTWGEQYF.